A selection of T cell receptor beta chains follows, all from one sample in a study of T cells in localized non-small cell lung cancer. This table comes from immunoSEQ multiplex PCR, and its TCRdb copy is limited to in-frame clones, with some not included. The sample shows roughly 1,500 clones, roughly 24% of them seen only once. The sample in question was lung tumor tissue, obtained before any cancer treatment. These receptors were obtained from an older female donor with stage II lung adenocarcinoma. CDR3s leave out the opening cysteine and the closing phenylalanine or tryptophan.

j_call | v_call | cdr3_aa
TRBJ2-1 | TRBV12-2 | ASEREGPYNEQF
TRBJ1-2 | TRBV11-3 | ASSPVTGGVTYGYT
TRBJ1-3 | TRBV6-8 | AISQTGGSGNTIY
TRBJ2-5 | TRBV11-3 | ASSLGGGAGVETQY
TRBJ2-7 | TRBV9 | ASSTDRSSYEQY
TRBJ2-4 | TRBV19 | ASSSGAFVNIQY
TRBJ2-1 | TRBV11-3 | ASSLATERNNEQF
TRBJ2-1 | TRBV30 | AWSREGGRNRNEQF
TRBJ2-5 | TRBV14 | ASSHDDRRETQY
TRBJ1-3 | TRBV19 | ASTVMSSGNTIY
TRBJ1-2 | TRBV6-8 | ASSWTGGSYGYT
TRBJ1-4 | TRBV18 | ASSLTGTASTNEKLF
TRBJ1-1 | TRBV30 | AWSPLGLSNTEAF
TRBJ1-1 | TRBV6-8 | ASREGTRNTEAF
TRBJ2-5 | TRBV6-8 | ASSQGRPGAETQY
TRBJ1-5 | TRBV11-3 | ASGGRVGNQPQH
TRBJ1-5 | TRBV28 | ASRAGGQGNQPQH
TRBJ2-6 | TRBV9 | ASRSGGASGANVLT
TRBJ2-2 | TRBV6-8 | ASIIGRQMNTGELF
TRBJ2-3 | TRBV30 | AWTSGRADTQY
TRBJ2-2 | TRBV29-1 | SVEREAAGELF
TRBJ2-3 | TRBV29-1 | SVRREIYSTDTQY
TRBJ2-3 | TRBV11-3 | ASSLGASGTGGTDTQY
TRBJ2-7 | TRBV28 | ASRPPGFSYEQY
TRBJ2-1 | TRBV9 | ASSTSGRVFGNEQF
TRBJ2-5 | TRBV6-8 | ASSRWAGETQY
TRBJ1-5 | TRBV28 | ASSPAGGNQPQH
TRBJ1-2 | TRBV11-3 | ASSLIRRDFYGYT
TRBJ1-1 | TRBV29-1 | SVEAARENTEAF
TRBJ2-5 | TRBV11-3 | ASSLGRGRGLDQETQY
TRBJ1-4 | TRBV6-8 | ASISPGYRANEKLF